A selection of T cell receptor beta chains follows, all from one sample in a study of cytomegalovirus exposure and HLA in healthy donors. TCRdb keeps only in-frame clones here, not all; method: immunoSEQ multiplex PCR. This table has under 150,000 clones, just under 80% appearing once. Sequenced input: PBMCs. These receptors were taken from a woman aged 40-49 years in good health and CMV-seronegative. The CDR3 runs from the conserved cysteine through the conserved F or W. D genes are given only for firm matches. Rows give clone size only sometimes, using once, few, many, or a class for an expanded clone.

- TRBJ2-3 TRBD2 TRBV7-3 CASSFLPVSGSPPDTQYF TGTGCCAGCAGCTTCCTGCCGGTCAGCGGGAGTCCCCCAGATACGCAGTATTTT
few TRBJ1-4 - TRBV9 CASSEATGPGGKLFF TGTGCCAGCAGCGAAGCTACAGGGCCGGGGGGAAAACTGTTTTTT
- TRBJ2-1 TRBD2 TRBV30 CAWSGEGYNEQFF TGTGCCTGGAGCGGGGAGGGCTACAATGAGCAGTTCTTC
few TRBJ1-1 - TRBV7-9 CASSLLREALMNTEAFF TGTGCCAGCAGCTTACTCCGTGAAGCTCTCATGAACACTGAAGCTTTCTTT
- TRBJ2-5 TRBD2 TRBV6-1 CAGSSGDQETQYF TGTGCCGGTTCTAGCGGGGACCAAGAGACCCAGTACTTC
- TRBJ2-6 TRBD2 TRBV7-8 CASMSAGGIGANVLTF TGTGCCAGCATGTCGGCGGGGGGGATTGGGGCCAACGTCCTGACTTTC
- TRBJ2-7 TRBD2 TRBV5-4 CASSFTGGTASSYEQYF TGTGCCAGCAGCTTCACGGGAGGGACGGCTAGCTCCTACGAGCAGTACTTC
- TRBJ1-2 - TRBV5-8 CASSLELWDTYGYTF TGTGCCAGCAGCTTGGAGCTTTGGGACACCTATGGCTACACCTTC
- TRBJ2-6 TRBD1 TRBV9 CASRRVGGAGANVLTF TGTGCCAGCCGAAGAGTAGGGGGCGCTGGGGCCAACGTCCTGACTTTC
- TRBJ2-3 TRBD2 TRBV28 CASQFLLAGGSDTQYF TGTGCCAGCCAATTTTTACTAGCGGGAGGGTCAGATACGCAGTATTTT
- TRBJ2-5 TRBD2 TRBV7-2 CASSLLPTSGETQYF TGTGCCAGCAGCTTACTTCCGACTAGCGGCGAGACCCAGTACTTC
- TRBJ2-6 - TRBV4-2 CASSQEGTGANGLTF TGTGCCAGCAGCCAAGAGGGTACTGGGGCCAACGGCCTGACTTTC
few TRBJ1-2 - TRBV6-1 CASSEMDSYGYTF TGTGCCAGCAGTGAAATGGACAGCTATGGCTACACCTTC
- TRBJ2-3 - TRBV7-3 CASSLGSSTDTQYF TGTGCCAGCAGCTTAGGGAGTAGCACAGATACGCAGTATTTT
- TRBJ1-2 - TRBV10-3 CAISESRQTTYGYTF TGTGCCATCAGTGAGTCGCGGCAGACCACATATGGCTACACCTTC
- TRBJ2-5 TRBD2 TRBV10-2 CASSGLAGETQYF TGCGCCAGCAGTGGACTAGCGGGAGAGACCCAGTACTTC
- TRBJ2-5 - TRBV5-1 CASSLGEGPETQYF TGCGCCAGCAGCTTGGGTGAGGGCCCAGAGACCCAGTACTTC
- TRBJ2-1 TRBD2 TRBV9 CASRGRTSGGADEQFF TGTGCCAGCAGAGGTAGGACTAGCGGGGGGGCAGACGAGCAGTTCTTC
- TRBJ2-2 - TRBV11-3 CASRGHPTGELFF TGTGCCAGCAGGGGACACCCGACCGGGGAGCTGTTTTTT
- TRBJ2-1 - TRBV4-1 CASSQDPPSLESSYNEQFF TGCGCCAGCAGCCAAGACCCCCCTTCGCTAGAGAGCTCCTACAATGAGCAGTTCTTC
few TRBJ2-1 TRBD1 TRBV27 CASSRQGASEQFF TGTGCCAGCAGTCGACAGGGGGCGTCTGAGCAGTTCTTC
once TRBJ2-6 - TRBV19 CASSGQPRSGANVLTF TGTGCCAGTAGTGGGCAGCCACGCTCCGGGGCCAACGTCCTGACTTTC
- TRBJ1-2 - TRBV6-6 CASSYSNGRSYTF TGTGCCAGCAGTTACTCAAATGGCCGAAGCTACACCTTC
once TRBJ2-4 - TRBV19 CASSEGAKNSQYF TGTGCCAGTAGCGAAGGGGCCAAAAACAGTCAGTACTTC
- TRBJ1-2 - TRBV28 CASSLGLGYRSHYGYTF TGTGCCAGCAGTTTGGGACTTGGATACAGGAGCCACTATGGCTACACCTTC
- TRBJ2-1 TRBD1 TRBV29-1 CSAYSGTGYNEQFF TGCAGCGCGTATTCCGGGACAGGGTACAATGAGCAGTTCTTC
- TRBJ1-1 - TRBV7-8 CASSSGTSNTEAFF TGTGCCAGCAGCTCAGGGACATCGAACACTGAAGCTTTCTTT
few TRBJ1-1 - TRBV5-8 CASSLVPLGGEAFF TGTGCCAGCAGCTTGGTGCCCCTGGGGGGAGAAGCTTTCTTT
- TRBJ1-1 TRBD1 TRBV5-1 CASSGGQLSGAFF TGCGCCAGCAGCGGGGGACAGTTAAGCGGAGCTTTCTTT
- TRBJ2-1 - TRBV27 CATELRRGPYNEQFF TGTGCCACGGAGCTTCGACGCGGTCCCTACAATGAGCAGTTCTTC
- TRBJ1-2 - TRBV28 CASSPGLGKNYGYTF TGTGCCAGCAGCCCCGGATTGGGCAAGAACTATGGCTACACCTTC
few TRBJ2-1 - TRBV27 CASSRQLFSSYNEQFF TGTGCCAGCAGTCGACAGCTTTTTAGCTCCTACAATGAGCAGTTCTTC
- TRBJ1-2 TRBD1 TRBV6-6 CASSYNQQGADYGYTF TGTGCCAGCAGTTACAACCAACAGGGGGCAGATTATGGCTACACCTTC
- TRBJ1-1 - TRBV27 CASSLSWAAEAFF TGTGCCAGCAGTTTATCGTGGGCAGCTGAAGCTTTCTTT
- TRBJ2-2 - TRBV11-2 CASSSQEIGELFF TGTGCCAGCAGCTCACAGGAAATCGGGGAGCTGTTTTTT
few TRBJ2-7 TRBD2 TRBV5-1 CASSLVAGDDEQYF TGCGCCAGCAGCTTGGTAGCGGGAGACGACGAGCAGTACTTC
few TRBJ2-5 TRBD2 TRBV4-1 CASSQETAGGLGETQYF TGCGCCAGCAGCCAAGAAACAGCGGGGGGCTTGGGGGAGACCCAGTACTTC
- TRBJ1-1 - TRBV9 CASSGTGRFTEAFF TGTGCCAGCAGCGGTACAGGGCGGTTCACTGAAGCTTTCTTT
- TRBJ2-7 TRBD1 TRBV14 CASSQRPGQINEQYF TGTGCCAGCAGCCAAAGACCGGGACAGATTAACGAGCAGTACTTC
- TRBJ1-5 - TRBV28 CASSSENQPQHF TGTGCCAGCAGTTCTGAGAATCAGCCCCAGCATTTT
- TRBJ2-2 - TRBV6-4 CASSAEGVGTGELFF TGTGCCAGCAGTGCCGAAGGAGTTGGCACCGGGGAGCTGTTTTTT
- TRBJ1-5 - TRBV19 CASSPRADNQPQHF TGTGCCAGTAGCCCCAGGGCAGACAATCAGCCCCAGCATTTT
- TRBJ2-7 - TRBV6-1 CASSKSGREQYF TGTGCCAGCTCGAAAAGCGGGCGCGAGCAGTACTTC
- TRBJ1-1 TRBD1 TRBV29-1 CSVVTRGLVTEAFF TGCAGCGTTGTGACCAGGGGGCTTGTTACTGAAGCTTTCTTT
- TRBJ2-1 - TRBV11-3 CASSRRLVNEQFF TGTGCCAGCAGTCGGCGGCTAGTTAATGAGCAGTTCTTC
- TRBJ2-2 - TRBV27 CASRFAAGDTGELFF TGTGCCAGCAGATTCGCGGCAGGGGACACCGGGGAGCTGTTTTTT
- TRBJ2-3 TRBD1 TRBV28 CASSSPEGQGSSTDTQYF TGTGCCAGCAGTTCGCCCGAGGGACAGGGGTCTAGCACAGATACGCAGTATTTT
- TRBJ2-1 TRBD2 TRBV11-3 CASSSRGAYNEQFF TGTGCCAGCAGCAGCCGGGGGGCCTACAATGAGCAGTTCTTC
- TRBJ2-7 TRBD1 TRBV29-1 CSAADRDSYEQYF TGCAGCGCCGCGGACAGGGACTCCTACGAGCAGTACTTC
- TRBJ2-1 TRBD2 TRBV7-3 CASSLGDAGGGTEQFF TGTGCCAGCAGCTTGGGTGACGCGGGGGGAGGCACTGAGCAGTTCTTC